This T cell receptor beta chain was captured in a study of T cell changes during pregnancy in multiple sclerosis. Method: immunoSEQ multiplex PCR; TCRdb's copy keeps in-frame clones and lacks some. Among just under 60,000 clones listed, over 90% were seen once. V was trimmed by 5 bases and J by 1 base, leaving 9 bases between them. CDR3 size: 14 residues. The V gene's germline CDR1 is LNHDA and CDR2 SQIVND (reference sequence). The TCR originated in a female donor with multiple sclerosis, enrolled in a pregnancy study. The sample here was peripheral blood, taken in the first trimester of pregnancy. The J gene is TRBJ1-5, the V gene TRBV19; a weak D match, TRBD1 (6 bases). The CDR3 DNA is TGTGCCAGTAGTGGGGGCCGGAGCAATCAGCCCCAGCATTTT. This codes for CASSGGRSNQPQHF.